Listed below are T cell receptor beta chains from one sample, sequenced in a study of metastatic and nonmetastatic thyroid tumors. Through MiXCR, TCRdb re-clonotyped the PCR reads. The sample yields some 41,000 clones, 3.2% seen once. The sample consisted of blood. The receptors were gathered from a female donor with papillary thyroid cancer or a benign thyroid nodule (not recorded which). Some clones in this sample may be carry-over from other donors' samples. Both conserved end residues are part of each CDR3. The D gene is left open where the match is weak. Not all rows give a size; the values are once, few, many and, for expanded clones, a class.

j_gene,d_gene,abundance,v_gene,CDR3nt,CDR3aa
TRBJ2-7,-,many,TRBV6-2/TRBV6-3,TGTGCCAGCAGGGCGACAGCGTTCTACGAGCAGTACTTC,CASRATAFYEQYF
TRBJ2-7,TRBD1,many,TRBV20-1,TGCAGTGCTAGATACCGGGACAGGCCCGTCTACGAGCAGTACTTC,CSARYRDRPVYEQYF
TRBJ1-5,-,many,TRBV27,TGTGCCAGCAGTCTAAGGGGCAATCAGCCCCAGCATTTT,CASSLRGNQPQHF
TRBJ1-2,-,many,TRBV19,TGTGCCAGTAGTAGGCAGGGTTATGGCTACACCTTC,CASSRQGYGYTF
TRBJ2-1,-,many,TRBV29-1,TGCAGCGTTGAGGTCAGTCAGAGGGGCCATGAGCAGTTCTTC,CSVEVSQRGHEQFF
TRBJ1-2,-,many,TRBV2,TGTGCCAGCAGTGGGAAGAGGAGCTATGGCTACACCTTC,CASSGKRSYGYTF
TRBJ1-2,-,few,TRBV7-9,TGTGCCAGCAGCTTCTCACAGGGTTATGGCTACACCTTC,CASSFSQGYGYTF
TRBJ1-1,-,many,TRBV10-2,TGCGCCAGCAGCCCGGGAGGAGAAGCTTTCTTT,CASSPGGEAFF
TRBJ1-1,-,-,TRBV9,TGTGCCAGCAGCGTAGACGCAGGCCGCGCAATGAACACTGAAGCTTTCTTT,CASSVDAGRAMNTEAFF
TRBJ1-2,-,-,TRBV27,TGTGCCAGCAGCAGAACCGGGCCTACACCCTATGGCTACACCTTC,CASSRTGPTPYGYTF
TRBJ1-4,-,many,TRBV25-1,TGTGCCAGCAGTGAAAGCGCCCCCAATGAAAAACTGTTTTTT,CASSESAPNEKLFF
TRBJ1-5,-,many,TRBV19,TGTGCCAGTAGTCCCGACGGATTGCTGCCCCAGCATTTT,CASSPDGLLPQHF
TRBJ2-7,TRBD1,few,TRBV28,TGTGCTTCGACAGGGTTCTACGAGCAGTACTTC,CASTGFYEQYF
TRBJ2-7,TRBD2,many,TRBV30,TGTGCCTGGAGCCCAAGGGGACTAGCGGTTTGGAACGAGCAGTACTTC,CAWSPRGLAVWNEQYF
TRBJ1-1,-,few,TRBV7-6,TGTGCCAGCAGCTTAGGAGAGAACACTGAAGCTTTCTTT,CASSLGENTEAFF
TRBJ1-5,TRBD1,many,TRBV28,TGTGCCAGCAGTAGACCAGGGGGCCACAATCCTCCCCAGCATTTT,CASSRPGGHNPPQHF
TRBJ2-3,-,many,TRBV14,TGTGCCAGCAGCCCCGGCGGGTTCCGTTCCACAGATACGCAGTATTTT,CASSPGGFRSTDTQYF
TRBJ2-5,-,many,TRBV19,TGTGCCAGTAGTATGTCGGGTTTTGGGCAGGGTGACGAGACCCAGTACTTC,CASSMSGFGQGDETQYF
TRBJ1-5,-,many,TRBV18,TGTGCCAGCTCACACGGACAACGGGCCTCCCTCGGAGCCCAGCATTTT,CASSHGQRASLGAQHF
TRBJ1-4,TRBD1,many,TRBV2,TGTGCCAGCAGTGACCAGGGGGCGAGTGAAAAACTGTTTTTT,CASSDQGASEKLFF
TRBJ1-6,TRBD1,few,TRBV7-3,TGTGCCAGCAGCCCCCGGGACAGGGGGACTTATAATTCACCCCTCCACTTC,CASSPRDRGTYNSPLHF
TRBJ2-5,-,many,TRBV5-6,TGTGCCAGCAGCTTGCTGAGAGAGACCCAGTACTTC,CASSLLRETQYF
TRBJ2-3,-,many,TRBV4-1,TGCGCCAGCAGCCAACAAGTAGGCGATACGCAGTATTTT,CASSQQVGDTQYF
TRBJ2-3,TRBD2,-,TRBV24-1,TGTGCCACCAGTGATTTGTCTAGCGGGGACACAGATACGCAGTATTTT,CATSDLSSGDTDTQYF
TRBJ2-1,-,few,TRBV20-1,TGCAGTGCTAGAGTAATAGCGGTACCCTACAATGAGCAGTTCTTC,CSARVIAVPYNEQFF
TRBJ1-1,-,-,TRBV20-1,TGCAGTGCTAGAACATTGGAGGGAAATGAAGCTTTCTTT,CSARTLEGNEAFF
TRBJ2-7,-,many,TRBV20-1,TGCAGTGCTAGAGAGGGGTCGACCTCCTACGAGCAGTACTTC,CSAREGSTSYEQYF
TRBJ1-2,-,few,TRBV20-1,TGCAGTGCTAGTTTTGGACAGACCCAGAGCTATGGCTACACCTTC,CSASFGQTQSYGYTF
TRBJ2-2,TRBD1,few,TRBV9,TGTGCCAGCAGCCCTCGACAGGGGGCGGACGGGGAGCTGTTTTTT,CASSPRQGADGELFF
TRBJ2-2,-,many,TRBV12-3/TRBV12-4,TGTGCCAGCAGGAGTGGACAGACCGGGGAGCTGTTTTTT,CASRSGQTGELFF
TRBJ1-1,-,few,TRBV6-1,TGTGCCAGCAGTGAAGCCGGGCGGACTGAAGCTTTCTTT,CASSEAGRTEAFF
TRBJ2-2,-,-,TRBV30,TGTGCCTGGAGTGTGACTCCAAACACCGGGGAGCTGTTTTTT,CAWSVTPNTGELFF
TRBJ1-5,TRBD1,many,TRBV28,TGTGCCAGCCAAGGACAGGTTATCAATCAGCCCCAGCATTTT,CASQGQVINQPQHF
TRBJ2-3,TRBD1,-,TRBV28,TGTGCCAGCAGGAGGACAGGGTCTTACACAGATACGCAGTATTTT,CASRRTGSYTDTQYF
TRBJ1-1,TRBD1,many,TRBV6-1,TGTGCCAGCAGACCGGGACAGAAAAACACTGAAGCTTTCTTT,CASRPGQKNTEAFF
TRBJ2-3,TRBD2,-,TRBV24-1,TGTGCCACCAGTGATCCCCAGGGAGGGAGGTCAGATACGCAGTATTTT,CATSDPQGGRSDTQYF
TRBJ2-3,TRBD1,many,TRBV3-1,TGTGCCAGCAGCCAAGCCGGGACAGGAGATACGCAGTATTTT,CASSQAGTGDTQYF
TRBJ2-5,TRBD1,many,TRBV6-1,TGTGCCAGCAGTGTGGGACAGGGAAACGACATAGAGACCCAGTACTTC,CASSVGQGNDIETQYF
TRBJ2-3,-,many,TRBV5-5,TGTGCCAGCAGCTTGGGGGCAACAGGGAGTGGCACAGATACGCAGTATTTT,CASSLGATGSGTDTQYF
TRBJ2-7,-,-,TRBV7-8,TGTGCCAGCAGCTCGGAGTGGGGCTCCTACGAGCAGTACTTC,CASSSEWGSYEQYF
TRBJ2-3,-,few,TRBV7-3,TGTGCCAGCAGCTCCAGGACTGCCTCAGATACGCAGTATTTT,CASSSRTASDTQYF
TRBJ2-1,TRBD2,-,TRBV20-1,TGCGGTGCTAGATCGGCTAGCGGGAAACCCTACAATGAGCAGTTCTTC,CGARSASGKPYNEQFF
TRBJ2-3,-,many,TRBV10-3,TGTGCCATCAGTGGACTCAGCGGGAGCACAGATACGCAGTATTTT,CAISGLSGSTDTQYF
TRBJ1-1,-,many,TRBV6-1,TGTGCCAGCAGTCTCAGGGGCACTGAAGCTTTCTTT,CASSLRGTEAFF
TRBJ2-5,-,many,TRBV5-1,TGCGCCAGCAGCTTGGATAGTTCGGAGACCCAGTACTTC,CASSLDSSETQYF
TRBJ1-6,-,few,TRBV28,TGTGCCAGCAGGATCCGGGACCGGAATTCACCCCTCCACTTT,CASRIRDRNSPLHF
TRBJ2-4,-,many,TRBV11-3,TGTGCCAGCAGCTTAGGAGGGCAAAACATTCAGTACTTC,CASSLGGQNIQYF
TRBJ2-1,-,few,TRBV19,TGTGCCAGTAGTACTGCACAGCGGGTATGGCAGTTCTTC,CASSTAQRVWQFF
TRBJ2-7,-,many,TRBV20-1,TGCAGTGCTAGGAGCCCCGGGGGATGGGAGCAGTACTTC,CSARSPGGWEQYF
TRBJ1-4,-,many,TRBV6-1,TGTGCCAGCGCCTTGTCCGGGGGGCGGGATGAAAAACTGTTTTTT,CASALSGGRDEKLFF
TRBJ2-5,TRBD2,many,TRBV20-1,TGCAGTGCTAGAGATCTGGGACTAGCGGGGGGGGGGGAGACCCAGTACTTC,CSARDLGLAGGGETQYF
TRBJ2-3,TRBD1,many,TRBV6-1,TGTGCCAGCAAAACCCCAGGGGGCGCCACAGATACGCAGTATTTT,CASKTPGGATDTQYF
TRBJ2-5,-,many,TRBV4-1,TGCGCCAGCAGCCAAGACTTAAACCCTTGGGAGACCCAGTACTTC,CASSQDLNPWETQYF
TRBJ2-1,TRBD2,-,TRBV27,TGTGCCAGCAGTTTTACTAGCGGGGACCTAGGGCAGTTCTTC,CASSFTSGDLGQFF
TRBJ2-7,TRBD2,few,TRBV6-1,TGTGCCAGCAGTGAAGGACTAGCGGTGTACGAGCAGTACTTC,CASSEGLAVYEQYF
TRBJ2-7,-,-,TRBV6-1,TGTGCCAGCAGCATCAACGAAGGGGTCGGGGAGCAGTACTTC,CASSINEGVGEQYF
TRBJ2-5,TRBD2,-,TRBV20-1,TGCAGTGCTCGGGGACTAGCGGGGGGGCTCCAAGAGACCCAGTACTTC,CSARGLAGGLQETQYF
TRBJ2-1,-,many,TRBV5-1,TGCGCCAGCAGCTTGGCCGGGGCGGTCATGGGGCAGTTCTTC,CASSLAGAVMGQFF
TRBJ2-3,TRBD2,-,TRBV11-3,TGTGCCAGCAGCTTAGATGGAAGCGCAACGGATTTACTAGCGGGACAGTATTTT,CASSLDGSATDLLAGQYF
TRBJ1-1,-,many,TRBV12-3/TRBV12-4,TGTGCCAGCAGTGGGCAGGTAATGAACACTGAAGCTTTCTTT,CASSGQVMNTEAFF